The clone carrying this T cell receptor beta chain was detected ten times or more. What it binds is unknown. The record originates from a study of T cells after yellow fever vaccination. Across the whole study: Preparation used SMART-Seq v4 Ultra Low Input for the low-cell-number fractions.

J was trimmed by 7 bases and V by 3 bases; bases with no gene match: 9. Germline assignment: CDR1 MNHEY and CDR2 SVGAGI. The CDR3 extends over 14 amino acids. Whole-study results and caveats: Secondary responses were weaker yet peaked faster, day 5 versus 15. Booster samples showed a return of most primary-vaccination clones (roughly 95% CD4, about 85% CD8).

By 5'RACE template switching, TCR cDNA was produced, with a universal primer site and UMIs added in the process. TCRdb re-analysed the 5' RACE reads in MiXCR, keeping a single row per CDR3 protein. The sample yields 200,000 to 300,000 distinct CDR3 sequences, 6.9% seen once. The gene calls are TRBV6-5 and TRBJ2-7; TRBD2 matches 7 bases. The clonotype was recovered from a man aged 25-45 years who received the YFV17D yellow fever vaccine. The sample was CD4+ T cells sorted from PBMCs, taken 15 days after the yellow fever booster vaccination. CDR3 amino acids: CASSYVGGPREQYF. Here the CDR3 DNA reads TGTGCCAGCAGTTATGTGGGAGGGCCCAGAGAGCAGTACTTC.